This TCR beta chain was identified in a study of T-cell memory formation after mild COVID-19. Looking at the study overall: Largely donor-specific sequence clusters came from two donors. Study outcomes and limitations: Still unconfirmed is whether the second-wave clones peaking on day 37 recognized SARS-CoV-2. Mainly in CM and EM were contracting CD4+ clones; CD8+ were in EMRA. While clones contracting from day 15 to 85 were balanced between CD4 and CD8, later expanders leaned CD4+.

TCRdb reprocessed the 5' RACE reads via MiXCR and lists one record per CDR3 protein. The sample lists 120,000 to 150,000 distinct CDR3 sequences, 6% to 7% occurring once. CDR3 size: 17 residues. Losses at the gene ends were 7 bases for V and 0 bases for J; bases not matched to a gene: 14. CDR1 MDHEN and CDR2 SYDVKM come from the germline V gene. Ten or more counts support this clonotype. Its antigen is unknown. This sequence was found in an adult woman who had mild COVID-19 (a few samples of this study predate the infection). Cell type and time point are not known. Sequences were obtained from PBMCs or a T cell subset sorted from them (not recorded which). This chain joins TRBV28 and TRBJ1-1, with 7 bases that match TRBD1. CDR3: CASTISTGTIMNTEAFF. The DNA for the CDR3 is TGTGCCAGCACTATATCGACAGGGACGATTATGAACACTGAAGCTTTCTTT.